The clone carrying this T cell receptor beta chain occurred a few times. What it binds is not known. TCRdb re-derived calls from the 5' RACE reads in MiXCR, one entry per CDR3 protein. This table has hundreds of thousands of distinct CDR3 sequences, roughly an eighth appearing once. This sample was taken from a study of T cells after yellow fever vaccination. Study results and caveats: Overlap between CD4 and CD8 compartments was detected for a small share of clonotypes. Subsequent booster samples again held most clones from primary vaccination (96% CD4, roughly 88% CD8).

CDR1 and CDR2 (germline): LNHDA, SQIVND (reference sequence). The CDR3 consists of 16 residues. Unmatched junction bases numbered 10, after V lost 5 bases and J lost 1 base. Sequenced here: PBMCs, sampled on the day of the yellow fever booster vaccination. The TCR was taken from a man aged 30-40 years who received the YFV17D yellow fever vaccine. This rearrangement joins TRBV19 to TRBJ2-5, with TRBD2 matching over 7 bases. The CDR3 region is CASSARLAAIQETQYF. CDR3 coding DNA: TGTGCCAGTAGTGCCCGACTAGCAGCTATCCAAGAGACCCAGTACTTC.